Listed here is a single TCR beta chain. This specimen belongs to a study of blood T cell repertoires in COVID-19. Study background: Nucleic acid was either cDNA or gDNA, and it came from T cells, B-cell-depleted T cells, or PBMCs.

The ends were cut back, 5 bases at V and 0 bases at J, with 11 bases in the middle. Germline values: CDR1 SGHTA, CDR2 FQGNSA. The CDR3 spans 15 residues. Method: immunoSEQ multiplex PCR; TCRdb's copy keeps in-frame clones and lacks some. The data show more than 200,000 clones, about 90% seen once. The sequenced sample consisted of peripheral blood. V and J are TRBV7-2 and TRBJ1-5, with TRBD1 as a possible D gene (6 bases). The TCR sequence derives from a woman in her fifties or sixties with acute or convalescent COVID-19. The CDR3, as DNA: TGTGCCAGCAGCGCTACGACAGGTAGCAATCAGCCCCAGCATTTT. Protein: CASSATTGSNQPQHF.